The 11 T cell receptor beta chains listed next were all sequenced from one sample in a study of post-analysis software for immune sequencing data (dated by TCRdb to the mid-2010s). On the study overall, not on this receptor specifically: Significantly higher frequencies in patients than in controls were found for a few TRBV segments, including TRBV5-6, TRBV5-1 and TRBV20-1.

The library came from PCR. Data came from an Illumina HiSeq 2500. To reduce PCR and sequencing biases, unique molecular identifiers were built into the TCR beta cDNA libraries. TCRdb applied fastp at Q25 and MiXCR to the public reads, then kept only in-frame beta chains. All rows with the same CDR3 protein become a single entry with the most common DNA and genes. The sample profile shows hundreds of thousands of distinct CDR3 sequences; roughly 30% of them were found once. Jointly, the top ten make up around 0.55% of the sample. Their recognized antigens are unknown. The sequenced material came from blood. These TCRs come from a girl aged 10-17 years with multiple sclerosis.

This clonotype was seen a single time. The chain joins TRBV7-6 to TRBJ2-5; D is unclear. V lost 0 bases to trimming and J lost 2 bases, with 10 bases between them. Germline loops: CDR1 SGHVS, CDR2 FNYEAQ. CDR3 length equals 15 residues. The CDR3 bases are TGTGCCAGCAGCTTAGCGTGGGCAGATCAAGAGACCCAGTACTTC. It is translated as CASSLAWADQETQYF.

This rearrangement joins TRBV20-1 to TRBJ2-1; maybe TRBD2 (6 bases). Trimming took 3 bases from V and 7 from J, leaving 7 bases between them. Germline V gives CDR1 DFQATT, CDR2 SNEGSKA (reference sequence). This CDR3 spans 11 amino acids. The CDR3 coding sequence is TGCAGTGCTAGCGGGAGTAATGAGCAGTTCTTC. Protein product: CSASGSNEQFF.

The V gene is TRBV10-3, the J gene TRBJ1-1, with D perhaps matching TRBD1 (5 bases). CDR1 ENHRY and CDR2 SYGVKD come from the germline V gene. V was trimmed by 3 bases and J by 1 base, leaving 12 bases between them. CDR3 length: 15 amino acids. CDR3 sequence: CAISEGVRGNTEAFF. DNA for the CDR3: TGTGCCATCAGTGAAGGGGTACGGGGGAACACTGAAGCTTTCTTT.

V gene TRBV12-3 or TRBV12-4 combines with J gene TRBJ1-1; perhaps TRBD1 as D (5 bases). V lost 2 bases and J lost 1, with 8 bases in between. This CDR3 has 14 amino acids. The CDR3 coding sequence is TGTGCCAGCAGTTTACAGGGTTCGAACACTGAAGCTTTCTTT. Translating it yields CASSLQGSNTEAFF.

The chain combines TRBV5-1 with TRBJ2-1, with D maybe TRBD1 (6 bases). Germline V lookup: CDR1 SGHRS, CDR2 YFSETQ. Trimming removed 3 bases from V and 2 bases from J, with 18 bases in between. The CDR3 spans 17 residues. CDR3 region: CASSYLGLRGAYNEQFF. The CDR3 nucleotides are TGCGCCAGCAGCTACCTAGGCCTCAGGGGAGCCTACAATGAGCAGTTCTTC.

This clonotype appeared a few times. The rearrangement joins TRBV5-5 to TRBJ2-7, with D possibly being TRBD1 or TRBD2 (5 bases each). Trimming removed 4 bases at V and 3 bases at J, with 11 bases between. Germline CDR1 SGHKS, CDR2 YYEKEE (reference sequence). The CDR3 is 13 residues long. CDR3 DNA sequence: TGTGCCAGCAGCATGGGGGTGGGCTACGAGCAGTACTTC. This gives the protein CASSMGVGYEQYF.

This clonotype was counted between two and nine times. This chain joins TRBV20-1 and TRBJ2-3; TRBD2 matches 9 bases. J gave up 4 bases and V 1 base, and 6 bases lay outside the gene matches. Germline V lookup: CDR1 DFQATT, CDR2 SNEGSKA (reference sequence). The CDR3 length is 15 residues. The CDR3 region has the DNA TGCAGTGCTAGAGGAGCGGGAGGATTCGCAGATACGCAGTATTTT. This translates into CSARGAGGFADTQYF.

V gene TRBV7-2 combines with J gene TRBJ2-5; no firm D call. Trimming cost V 2 bases and J 11 bases, with 15 bases left between them. Per germline, CDR1 SGHTA and CDR2 FQGNSA. The CDR3 consists of 13 residues. CDR3 protein: CASSLRDGPEQYF. Written as DNA, the CDR3 is TGTGCCAGCAGCTTACGTGACGGGCCTGAGCAGTACTTC.

This clonotype was detected a few times. The chain joins TRBV7-2 to TRBJ1-1; tentative D call: TRBD1 (6 bases). This CDR3 is 12 amino acids long. The germline V and J ends were trimmed by 1 base and 10 bases, with 10 bases remaining between them. Germline CDR1 is SGHTA and CDR2 is FQGNSA. The CDR3 reads CASSLEGGRAFF. CDR3 nucleotide sequence: TGTGCCAGCAGCTTAGAAGGGGGAAGAGCTTTCTTT.

V and J are TRBV18 and TRBJ1-1; D is perhaps TRBD1 (6 bases). Germline CDR1 and CDR2: KGHSH and LQKENI. The CDR3 sequence is 15 residues long. With 6 bases removed from V and 1 base from J, the gap between germline ends came to 15 bases. The CDR3 DNA sequence: TGTGCCAGCTCGTCCCAACAGGGAGGGAACACTGAAGCTTTCTTT. The encoded protein is CASSSQQGGNTEAFF.

The chain's CDR3 is CASSPRNRFSTAQYF. CDR3 sequence (DNA): TGTGCCAGCAGTCCTCGGAATAGATTCTCTACTGCGCAGTATTTT. The rearrangement uses TRBV28 and TRBJ2-3, with no clear D. Trimming cost V 5 bases and J 10 bases, with 22 bases left between them. CDR1 MDHEN and CDR2 SYDVKM come from the germline V gene. The CDR3 is 15 amino acids.